This entry concerns a single T cell receptor beta chain. Its antigen is still unknown. Base qualities are not recorded, but no much larger clone differs from it by a single base. The library was made by the immunoSEQ multiplex PCR assay. The multiplex PCR relied on a mix of 60 forward primers for TCR Vbeta segments and 13 reverse primers for TCR Jbeta segments. A multiplex PCR assay on genomic DNA amplified the CDR3 region of rearranged TCR beta genes. On the Illumina HiSeq System, the amplified TCR beta libraries were sequenced as 87-base-pair reads. The study's own analysis went as follows. A later analysis counted about 76 million unique TCR beta chains across the approximately 700 repertoires, and roughly 10 million of these chains were shared by at least two donors. Raw reads were error-corrected and collapsed into unique sequences with a nearest-neighbor algorithm that merged closely related sequences to remove PCR and sequencing errors. V, D and J gene segments were assigned by aligning CDR3 sequences to IMGT reference sequences. Each retained sequence needed at least a six-nucleotide match to both a V gene segment and a J gene segment. Rearrangements were called productive when the CDR3 lacked stop codons and stayed in frame with V and J; all others were non-productive. CDR3 was defined according to IMGT convention as the region running from the second conserved V-encoded cysteine to the conserved J-encoded phenylalanine. The earlier analysis of about 530 of the donors excluded any sequence lacking an unambiguous match to a single V gene segment. In an earlier analysis of some 590 of the donors, a V segment was called functional when productive rearrangements were above 56.7%, and segregating when the standard deviation between donors exceeded 5%. A statistical classification framework was built for diagnosing cytomegalovirus status from the catalog of TCR beta chain sequences. In a later analysis, TCR nucleotide sequences were compared against IMGT/GENE-DB human TR gene sequences so that V and J genes could be assigned. In a later analysis, CDR3 sequences and most-parsimonious VDJ recombination scenarios were assigned using the TCRdist pipeline. In a later analysis, each TCR beta chain was defined by its CDR3 amino acid sequence together with its V-gene family, and reads lacking a unique V-gene family were excluded. As a way to deal with suspected cross-contamination and a sequencing artifact, a later analysis dropped more than 500 nucleotide sequences that were highly shared and had low generation probability. For each public chain, a later analysis derived a clonal expansion index from normalized ranks of inferred template counts within each repertoire. A later analysis computed generation probabilities with a VDJ recombination model fitted to out-of-frame rearrangements, and checked the results against IGoR. Hypergeometric tests were used in a later analysis to score TCR-TCR, TCR-HLA and TCR-CMV co-occurrence, with a repertoire-size bias correction applied to the TCR pairs. To estimate false discovery rates, a later analysis permuted the HLA or CMV assignments 20 times. In a later analysis, co-occurring TCRs were grouped using DBSCAN, with TCRdist sequence similarity added in when clustering inside HLA-allele-positive subsets. Repertoires with fewer than 30,000 or more than 120,000 public chains, plus five repertoires with anomalous nucleotide sharing, were excluded from co-occurrence clustering. Here the immuneACCESS table is served through TCRdb, limited to in-frame sequences with V and J called. Missing clones are a known gap in these copies; in checked studies unresolved V genes cover under half, and the rest lacks a known reason. V, J and clone size are those of that table, while D and trimming were read from the DNA. The sample table holds under 75,000 clones, of which more than 80% were seen once. The top ten constitute roughly 2% of the sample.

The cohort was made up of approximately 700 healthy bone marrow donors. All cohort members were sampled while nominally healthy, although unrecorded immune exposures were likely present. The donor tested CMV seronegative and was one of the 352 seronegative cohort members. Each donor provided a peripheral blood sample, and peripheral blood mononuclear cells were used for TCR beta sequencing. The Qiagen DNeasy Blood Extraction Kit was used to extract genomic DNA from the blood cell samples. This entry comes from a study of cytomegalovirus exposure and HLA in healthy donors (dated by TCRdb to between 2016 and 2019). Regarding the study in general: An earlier analysis of some 600 of the donors reported approximately 280 Gb of sequence data and around 100 million unique TCR beta sequences obtained from about 179 million T cells. The study combined high-throughput TCR immunosequencing, statistical association of individual TCRs with disease status, and machine learning to predict cytomegalovirus infection status. Typing coverage varied by locus: roughly 629-630 donors for A, B, C, DRB1 and DQB1; approximately 520 for DQA1; about 570 for DPA1; about 450 for DPB1. Because of strong linkage in the cohort, four to six DR-DQ haplotypes were treated as single units for association and clustering. Among the roughly 400 genotyped donors, around 79% belonged to the genetic ancestry cluster associated with self-reported Caucasian donors. The study used immunosequencing to profile the T cell repertoires of about 670 subjects and linked those repertoires to cytomegalovirus serostatus. The study was designed to test whether signatures of past pathogen exposure could be identified by cataloging public T cell receptors. In the later analysis, no new phenotypic data were used to find candidate immune exposures; instead, reliance was placed on TCR beta sequences and their occurrence across donors. On average, around 240,000 unique TCR beta nucleotide sequences were sequenced per donor among a few hundred genotyped donors of the cohort, with roughly 18% of those sequences being non-productive. In an earlier analysis of roughly 580 of the donors, high-throughput TCR beta sequencing was used to judge whether each TCR beta V gene segment behaved as functional or pseudogenic. A later analysis re-examined previously published TCR beta repertoires from 500 to 700 donors and added high-resolution HLA genotyping to investigate patterns of TCR occurrence. A later genetic analysis used genome-wide SNP genotypes for about three fifths of the 666 donors, treating that subset as a discovery cohort. Donor age, sex, ethnicity and CMV serostatus were compiled together with the repertoire data. Every discovery cohort repertoire had been produced on one sequencing platform. HLA typing covered class I and class II loci at four-digit resolution. An early release covering about 600 HLA-typed donors comprised about 300 gigabases of sequencing data and tens of millions of unique TCR sequences. A separate validation cohort of 100 to 150 different subjects was used in addition to the approximately 700-subject first cohort. Beyond this particular receptor, the publication reports: At a false discovery rate of 0.05, a later analysis linked around 15,000 TCR beta sequences to specific HLA alleles. Three of the identified cytomegalovirus-associated TCR beta chains were confirmed in vitro to be specific for cytomegalovirus antigens. A total of 164 TCR beta chains were listed by the study as associated with cytomegalovirus. A later analysis found that TCR association rates varied across HLA loci, with DRB1 alleles showing the most associated TCRs and HLA-C alleles the fewest. According to a later genetic analysis, donors in an Asian-associated ancestry cluster had fewer N-insertions in productive TCRs than the approximately 670-donor mean. A further reported finding was that TCR beta sequences accurately predicted the HLA-A and HLA-B alleles for most subjects in the first cohort. According to a later analysis, most CMV-associated TCR beta chains appeared to be HLA-restricted, and the HLA associations seemed to be driven largely by CMV exposure. Presence/absence analyses assumed roughly uniform sequencing depth across donors, an assumption that may not hold. V-gene and J-gene trimming of TCR beta chains was associated with a missense DCLRE1C variant in a later genetic analysis, and the association was replicated in an independent cohort. In a later analysis, HLA-associated TCR beta chains were found to be more clonally expanded and to have lower generation probabilities than equally common non-associated chains. Cytomegalovirus status was reported to be diagnosed by the classifier with high specificity and sensitivity in both the original and validation cohorts. A cluster of highly shared sequence variants was judged likely to be a technical artifact of the sequencing pipeline. Most TCR sequences were observed very rarely across donors, whereas some public TCRs were present in many individuals. The cohort was sequenced for TCR beta chains only, and without alpha or paired-chain data the features that could be detected were limited. CMV serostatus was the only immune exposure information available for the cohort. Because counts were too low, around 18 rarely observed V segments, including chromosome 9 orphons, were left out of the earlier analysis of 587 of the donors. It was suggested by the authors that the approach could potentially be generalized to other disease states and immunological phenotypes. Linkage disequilibrium might explain the correlated functional status among segregating V segments, but an unknown experimental factor could not be ruled out. According to a later analysis, parvovirus B19, influenza, CMV and Epstein-Barr virus appeared linked to several top co-occurrence clusters. Because HLA typing was unavailable for some donors at each locus, only the typed subset was used in association tests. Strong co-occurrence of HLA alleles, especially DR and DQ, made assigning TCR associations to individual alleles difficult. In an earlier analysis of approximately 590 of the donors, most TCR beta V segments appeared in productive rearrangements about 87% or about 30% of the time, broadly matching IMGT annotations.

Source material: PBMCs. The clonotype comes from a woman in her 30s in good health and CMV-seronegative.

The bases read TGTGCCAGCAGGGAACAGGGGGTTCTACACGGCTACACCTTC. It is translated as CASREQGVLHGYTF. The chain employs TRBV6-1 and TRBJ1-2; 8 central nucleotides agree with TRBD1. From the germline V gene, CDR1 is MNHNS and CDR2 is SASEGT. The CDR3 holds 14 amino acids from the cysteine to the phenylalanine. Of all the DNA, just the CDR3 is kept, 42 bases in frame from base 1. From V the trimming removes 6 bases and from J it removes 8 bases, while the gene matches leave 11 bases of the junction unaccounted for.